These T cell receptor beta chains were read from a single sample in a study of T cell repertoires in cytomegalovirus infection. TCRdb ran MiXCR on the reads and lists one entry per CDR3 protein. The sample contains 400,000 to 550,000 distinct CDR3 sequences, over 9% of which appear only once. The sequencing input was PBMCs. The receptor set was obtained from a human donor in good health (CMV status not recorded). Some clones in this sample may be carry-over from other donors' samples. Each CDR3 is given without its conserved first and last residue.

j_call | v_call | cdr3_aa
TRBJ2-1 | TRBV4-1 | ASSQDRWGQNEQF
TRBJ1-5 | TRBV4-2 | ASSQDSLGGQPQH
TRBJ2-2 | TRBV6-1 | ASSRGTAPGELF
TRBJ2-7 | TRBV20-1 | STGTSGVGPRDEQY
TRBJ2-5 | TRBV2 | ASSEALGEETQY
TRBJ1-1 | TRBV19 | ASRPTGGTEAF
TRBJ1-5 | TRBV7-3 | ASSPSLDRFYSNQPQH
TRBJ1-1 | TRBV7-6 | ASSLASGTGTNTEAF
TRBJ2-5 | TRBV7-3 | ASSELNGETQY
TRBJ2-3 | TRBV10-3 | AIRTTSRTETQY
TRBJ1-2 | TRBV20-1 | SAGDRVYGYT
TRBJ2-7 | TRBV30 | AWSVPPTSKVHEQY
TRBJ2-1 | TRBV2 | ASGALRGNEQF
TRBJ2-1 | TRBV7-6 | ASSSPDFVNEQF
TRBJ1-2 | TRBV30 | AWGTGLNYGYT
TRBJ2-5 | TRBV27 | ASSLNSRGGQETQY
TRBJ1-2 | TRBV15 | ATSRETGPGYT
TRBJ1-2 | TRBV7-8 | ASSLKRVENYGYT
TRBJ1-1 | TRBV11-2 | ASSPWPTPQEAF
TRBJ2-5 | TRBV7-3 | ASSPTTGRETQY
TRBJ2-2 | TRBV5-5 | ASSLERENTGELF
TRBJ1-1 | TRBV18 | ASSATWTNNTLKAF
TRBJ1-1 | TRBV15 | ATGGKGRMNTEAF
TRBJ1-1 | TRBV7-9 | ASSSTGTGVLAF
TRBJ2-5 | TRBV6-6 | ASSYDYAQETQY
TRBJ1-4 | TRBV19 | ASTRGTKRTGEKLF
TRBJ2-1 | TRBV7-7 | ASSLDATVSYNEQF
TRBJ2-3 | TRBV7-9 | ASSSPTFTDTQY
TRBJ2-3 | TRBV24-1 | ATSDSAQVTDTQY
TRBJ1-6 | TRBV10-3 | AISETKFNSPLH
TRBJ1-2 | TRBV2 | ASSEQSNGYT
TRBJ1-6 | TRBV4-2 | ASSHLWVDYNSPLH
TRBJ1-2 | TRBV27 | ASSLGTAYGYT
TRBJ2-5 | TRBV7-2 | ASRLAGDRETQY
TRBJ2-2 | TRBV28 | ASSRPKGRNTGELF
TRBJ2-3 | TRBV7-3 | ASSPWGGSTDTQY
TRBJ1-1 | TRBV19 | ASSRGEQNTEAF
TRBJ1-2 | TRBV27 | ASSLSSQGNGYT
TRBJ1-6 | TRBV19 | ASSMNGDRNPHSPLH
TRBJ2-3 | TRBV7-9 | ASSFSGGATDTQY
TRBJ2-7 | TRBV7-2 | ASSLQLRYEQY
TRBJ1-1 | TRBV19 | ASTQPGLAVPEAF
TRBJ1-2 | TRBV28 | ASSSDGGFDGYT
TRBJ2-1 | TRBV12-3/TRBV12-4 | ASSLVRLGEQF
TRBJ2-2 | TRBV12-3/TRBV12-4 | ASSLSGRVTGELF